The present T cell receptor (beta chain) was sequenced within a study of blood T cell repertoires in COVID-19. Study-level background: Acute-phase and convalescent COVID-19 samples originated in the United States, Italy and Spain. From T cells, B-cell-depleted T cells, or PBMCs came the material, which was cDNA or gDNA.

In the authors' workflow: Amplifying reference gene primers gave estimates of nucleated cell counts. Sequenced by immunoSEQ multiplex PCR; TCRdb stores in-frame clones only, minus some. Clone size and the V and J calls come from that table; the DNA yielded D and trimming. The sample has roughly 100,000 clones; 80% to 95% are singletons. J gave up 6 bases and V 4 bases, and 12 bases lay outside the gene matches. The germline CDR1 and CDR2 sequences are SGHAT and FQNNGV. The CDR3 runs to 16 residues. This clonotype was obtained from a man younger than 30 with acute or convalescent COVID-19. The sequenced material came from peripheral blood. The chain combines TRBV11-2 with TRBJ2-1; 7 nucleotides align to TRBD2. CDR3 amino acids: CASSSIDGGRTNEQFF. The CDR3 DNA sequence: TGTGCCAGCAGCTCCATAGACGGCGGGAGAACCAATGAGCAGTTCTTC.